The source of this TCR beta chain is a study of CD8 T cells in Susac syndrome. Regarding the study as a whole: The authors acknowledged that their TCR sequencing and HLA analysis involved a relatively small number of individuals.

A word on this clonotype: Its antigen is unidentified.

The CDR3 is 11 residues long. Deletions cut 8 bases from V and 1 base from J, with 5 bases between. Germline loops: CDR1 MGHRA, CDR2 YSYEKL. Random hexamers served to reverse transcribe roughly 0.5 to 1 ug RNA. Each CDR3 protein gets one entry after TCRdb re-called the immunoSEQ multiplex PCR reads with MiXCR. This table holds about 85,000 distinct CDR3 sequences, 85% to 95% found once. This receptor was obtained from a human donor in good health. The sample taken for sequencing was CD8+ T cells from PBMCs. The genes are TRBV4-1 and TRBJ1-1; D is ambiguous. The CDR3 DNA sequence: TGCGCCAGCCTGGGGAACACTGAAGCTTTCTTT. Its translation: CASLGNTEAFF.